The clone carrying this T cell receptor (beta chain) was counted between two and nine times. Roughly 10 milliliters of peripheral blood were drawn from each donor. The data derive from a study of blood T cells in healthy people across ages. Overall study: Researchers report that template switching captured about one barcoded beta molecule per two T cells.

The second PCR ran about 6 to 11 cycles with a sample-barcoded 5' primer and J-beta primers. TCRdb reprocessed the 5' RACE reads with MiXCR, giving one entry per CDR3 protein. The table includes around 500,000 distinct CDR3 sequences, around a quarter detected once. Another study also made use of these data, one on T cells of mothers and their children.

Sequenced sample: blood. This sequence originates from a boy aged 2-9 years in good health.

The CDR3 region is CASSLFGTSRSSYNEQFF. CDR3 in DNA: TGTGCCAGCAGTTTATTTGGAACCAGCAGGAGCTCCTACAATGAGCAGTTCTTC. This rearrangement joins TRBV27 to TRBJ2-1; no firm D call. The CDR3 contains 18 residues. Germline CDR1 reads MNHEY; CDR2 reads SMNVEV (reference sequence). V lost 1 base, J lost 0 bases, and 16 bases lay in between.